This TCR beta chain came from a study of blood T cell repertoires in COVID-19. Study overall: From T cells, B-cell-depleted T cells, or PBMCs came the material, which was cDNA or gDNA.

Recruits, aged roughly 18 to 100 years, lived in approximately 26 US areas. Clinical history reported by participants formed the basis on which cohorts were assigned. Per the original data handling: The assay estimated nucleated cells by amplifying reference gene primers. Produced via immunoSEQ multiplex PCR; TCRdb's table is partial and in-frame only. V, J and clone size derive from that table, while D and trimming were established from the DNA sequence. The table records about 380,000 clones, about 88% of them present only once. CDR3 size: 21 residues. The sequence was collected from a young woman who had recovered from COVID-19. The sequenced sample was PBMCs or T cells enriched from blood (not recorded which). The J gene is TRBJ1-5, the V gene TRBV21-1; no DNA check was done on the table's D call, TRBD1. TRBV21-1 is annotated as a pseudogene. CDR3 loop: CASSKKGEWQGAWNGNQPQHF. The CDR3 region has the DNA TGTGCCAGCAGCAAAAAAGGGGAATGGCAGGGGGCCTGGAATGGCAATCAGCCCCAGCATTTT.